This T cell receptor beta chain was captured in a study of cytomegalovirus exposure and HLA in healthy donors. There are 16 residues in the CDR3. Looked up from germline, CDR1 is SGHTA and CDR2 is FQGNSA. The ends lost 5 bases at V and 1 base at J; junction bases unmatched: 7. Primers included in the PCR were 60 Vbeta and 13 Jbeta primers. Repertoires were generated with immunoSEQ multiplex PCR, while TCRdb's copy carries only in-frame clones and drops some. The table records roughly 120,000 clones, about three quarters of them present only once. The sequence derives from a man aged 55 to 70 in good health and CMV-seropositive. V gene TRBV7-2 combines with J gene TRBJ2-1; 8 nucleotides align to TRBD1. Sample: PBMCs. The CDR3 spells CASSRSRTGSYNEQFF. The CDR3 nucleotides are TGTGCCAGCAGCAGATCAAGGACAGGGTCCTACAATGAGCAGTTCTTC.